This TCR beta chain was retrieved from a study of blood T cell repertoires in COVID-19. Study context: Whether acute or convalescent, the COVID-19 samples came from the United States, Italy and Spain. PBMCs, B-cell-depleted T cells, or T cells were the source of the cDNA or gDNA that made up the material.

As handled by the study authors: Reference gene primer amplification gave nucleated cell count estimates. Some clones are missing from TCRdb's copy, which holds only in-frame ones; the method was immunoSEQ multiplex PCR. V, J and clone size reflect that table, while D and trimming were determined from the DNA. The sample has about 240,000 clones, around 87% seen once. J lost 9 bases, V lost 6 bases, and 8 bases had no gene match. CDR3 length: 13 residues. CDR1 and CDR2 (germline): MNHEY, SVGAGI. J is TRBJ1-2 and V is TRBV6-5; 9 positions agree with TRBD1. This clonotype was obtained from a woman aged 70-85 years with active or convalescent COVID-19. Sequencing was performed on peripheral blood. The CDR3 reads CASRSGTGKSYTF. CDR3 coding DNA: TGTGCCAGCAGATCCGGGACAGGGAAGAGCTACACCTTC.